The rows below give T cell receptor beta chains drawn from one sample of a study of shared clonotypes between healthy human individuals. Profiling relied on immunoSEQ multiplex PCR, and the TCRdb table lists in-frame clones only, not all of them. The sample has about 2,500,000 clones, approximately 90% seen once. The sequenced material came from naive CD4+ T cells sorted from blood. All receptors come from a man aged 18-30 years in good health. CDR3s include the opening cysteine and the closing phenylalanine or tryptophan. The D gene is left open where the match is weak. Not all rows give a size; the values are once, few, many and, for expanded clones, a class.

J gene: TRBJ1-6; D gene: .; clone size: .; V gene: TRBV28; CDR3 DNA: TGTGCCAGCAGAACCGACGGCCTCTCCTATAATTCACCCCTCCACTTT; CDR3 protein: CASRTDGLSYNSPLHF
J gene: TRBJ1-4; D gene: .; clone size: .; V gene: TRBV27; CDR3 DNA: TGTGCCAGCAGTGTCTCGGGACTAGGGGAAAAACTGTTTTTT; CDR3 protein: CASSVSGLGEKLFF
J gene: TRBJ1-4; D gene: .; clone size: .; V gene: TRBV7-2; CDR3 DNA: TGTGCCAGCAGCTTCACACCGAAACCGGAAAAACTGTTTTTT; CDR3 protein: CASSFTPKPEKLFF
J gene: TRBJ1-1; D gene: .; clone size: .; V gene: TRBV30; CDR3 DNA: TGTGCCTGGAGTGTACTTTCGGGGCTGCTGAACACTGAAGCTTTCTTT; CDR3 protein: CAWSVLSGLLNTEAFF
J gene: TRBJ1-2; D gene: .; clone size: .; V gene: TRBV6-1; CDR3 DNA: TGTGCCAGCAGTGCAAGGGAGCCTGGTGACTATGGCTACACCTTC; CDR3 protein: CASSAREPGDYGYTF
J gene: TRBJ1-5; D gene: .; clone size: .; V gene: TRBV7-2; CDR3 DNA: TGTGCCAGCAGCCCCAGGGGAGGGGCTCAGCCCCAGCATTTT; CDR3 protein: CASSPRGGAQPQHF
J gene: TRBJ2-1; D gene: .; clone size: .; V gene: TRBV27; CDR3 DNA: TGTGCCAGCAGATCTACAGGGAGTTCCTACAATGAGCAGTTCTTC; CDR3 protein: CASRSTGSSYNEQFF
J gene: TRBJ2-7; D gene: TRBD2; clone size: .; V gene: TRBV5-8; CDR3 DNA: TGTGCCAGCAGCTTGGCCCCGGGGGGAGGGTACGAGCAGTACTTC; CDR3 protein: CASSLAPGGGYEQYF
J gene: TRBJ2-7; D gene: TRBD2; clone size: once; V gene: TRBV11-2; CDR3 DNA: TGTGCCAGCAGCCAGCAGCCAGGACTAGCGTTATCCTACGAGCAGTACTTC; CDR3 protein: CASSQQPGLALSYEQYF
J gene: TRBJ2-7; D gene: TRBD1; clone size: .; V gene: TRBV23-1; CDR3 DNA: TGCGCCAGCACCCTACAGGGGTGGGAGCAGTACTTC; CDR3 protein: CASTLQGWEQYF
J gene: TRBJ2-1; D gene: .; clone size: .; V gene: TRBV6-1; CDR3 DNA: TGTGCCGTAGCGTCTGTTCCAATCTCCGGTGAGCAGTTCTTC; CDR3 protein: CAVASVPISGEQFF
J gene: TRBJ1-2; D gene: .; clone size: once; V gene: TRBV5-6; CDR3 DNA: TGTGCCAGCAGCTTGGCCTGGATAGGGGGGCAACCGGATGGCTACACCTTC; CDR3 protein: CASSLAWIGGQPDGYTF
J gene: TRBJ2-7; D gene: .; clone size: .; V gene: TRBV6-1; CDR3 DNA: TGTGCCAGCAGTGTGTCTGGCTACGAGCAGTACTTC; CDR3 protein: CASSVSGYEQYF